This T cell receptor beta chain appears in the sequencing data of a study of blood T cells in healthy people across ages. Study conclusions and caveats: Correlation between TCR beta diversity and naive T cell percentage was strong. Estimates drawn from one million T cells were deemed to understate diversity.

In the case of this clonotype: Its cognate antigen is unknown. Given a much more abundant clone one base away, this may be a read error.

The CDR3 totals 14 residues. From germline, CDR1 is DFQATT and CDR2 SNEGSKA (reference sequence). Primers used in a second PCR of about 6 to 11 cycles were a sample-barcoded 5' primer and a J-beta primer mix. From the 5' RACE reads, TCRdb called clonotypes with MiXCR, one entry per CDR3 protein. The sample includes approximately 810,000 distinct CDR3 sequences, around 26% of them seen just once. Sequences were obtained from blood. The chain uses TRBV20-1 and TRBJ2-3; TRBD1 matches 9 bases. This receptor was identified in a woman over 75 in good health. The chain's CDR3 is CSVRSLGQGGSQYF. The CDR3 nucleotides are TGCAGTGTTAGAAGTTTGGGACAGGGTGGGTCGCAGTATTTT.